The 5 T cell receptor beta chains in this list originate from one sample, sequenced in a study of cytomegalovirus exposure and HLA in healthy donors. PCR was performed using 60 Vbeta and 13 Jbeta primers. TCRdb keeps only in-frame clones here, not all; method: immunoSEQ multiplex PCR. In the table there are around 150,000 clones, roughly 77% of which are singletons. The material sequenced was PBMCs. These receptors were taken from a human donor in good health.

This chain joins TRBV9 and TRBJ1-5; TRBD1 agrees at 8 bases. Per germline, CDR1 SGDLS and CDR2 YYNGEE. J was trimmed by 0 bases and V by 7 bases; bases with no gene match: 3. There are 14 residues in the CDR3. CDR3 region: CASGTGGSNQPQHF. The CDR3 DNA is TGTGCCAGCGGAACAGGGGGTAGCAATCAGCCCCAGCATTTT.

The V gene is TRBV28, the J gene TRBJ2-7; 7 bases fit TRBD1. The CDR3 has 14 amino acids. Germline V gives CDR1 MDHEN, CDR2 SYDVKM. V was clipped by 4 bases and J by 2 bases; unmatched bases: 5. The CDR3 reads CASSSTTGPYEQYF. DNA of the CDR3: TGTGCCAGCAGTTCTACGACAGGGCCCTACGAGCAGTACTTC.

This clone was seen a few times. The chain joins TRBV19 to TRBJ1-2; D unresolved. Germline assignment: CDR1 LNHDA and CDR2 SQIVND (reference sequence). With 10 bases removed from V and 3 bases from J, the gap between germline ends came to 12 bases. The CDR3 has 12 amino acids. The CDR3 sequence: CATLSGYYGYTF. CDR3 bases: TGTGCCACCCTGTCGGGGTACTATGGCTACACCTTC.

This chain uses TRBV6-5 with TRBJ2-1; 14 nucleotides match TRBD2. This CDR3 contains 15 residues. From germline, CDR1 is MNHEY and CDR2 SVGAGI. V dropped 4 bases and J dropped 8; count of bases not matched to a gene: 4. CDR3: CASSSGTSGSDEQFF. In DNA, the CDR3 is TGTGCCAGCAGTTCCGGGACTAGCGGGAGCGATGAGCAGTTCTTC.

In DNA form, the CDR3 reads TGTGCCAGCAGCTTATTAGGGGAGCGGGAGACCTACAATGAGCAGTTCTTC. It is translated as CASSLLGERETYNEQFF. The J gene is TRBJ2-1, the V gene TRBV7-3; TRBD2 matches at 8 bases. Germline CDR1 and CDR2: SGHTA and FQGTGA. V was clipped by 2 bases and J by 2 bases; unmatched bases: 8. This CDR3 region has 17 residues.